This T cell receptor (beta chain) was recorded in a study of identical twins. Study-level results: When twins shared out-of-frame alpha sequences, those sequences had excess low generation probability.

Germline loops: CDR1 MNHEY, CDR2 SVGEGT. CDR3 length: 17 amino acids. Losses at the gene ends were 6 bases for V and 3 bases for J; bases not matched to a gene: 9. In this sample, this clonotype turned up many times. The antigen is not known. MiXCR was run by TCRdb on the 5' RACE reads, yielding one entry per CDR3 protein. The sample yields hundreds of thousands of distinct CDR3 sequences, around 8.3% seen once. These data also formed part of another study, on yellow fever vaccine responses in identical twins.

The clonotype was recovered from a woman under 30 in good health. Sequenced: PBMCs. The chain combines TRBV6-2 or TRBV6-3 with TRBJ2-5; TRBD2 aligns across 14 bases. CDR3 in DNA: TGTGCCAGCAGAACAATTCCGGGACTAGCGGGAGAAGAGACCCAGTACTTC. Its translation: CASRTIPGLAGEETQYF.